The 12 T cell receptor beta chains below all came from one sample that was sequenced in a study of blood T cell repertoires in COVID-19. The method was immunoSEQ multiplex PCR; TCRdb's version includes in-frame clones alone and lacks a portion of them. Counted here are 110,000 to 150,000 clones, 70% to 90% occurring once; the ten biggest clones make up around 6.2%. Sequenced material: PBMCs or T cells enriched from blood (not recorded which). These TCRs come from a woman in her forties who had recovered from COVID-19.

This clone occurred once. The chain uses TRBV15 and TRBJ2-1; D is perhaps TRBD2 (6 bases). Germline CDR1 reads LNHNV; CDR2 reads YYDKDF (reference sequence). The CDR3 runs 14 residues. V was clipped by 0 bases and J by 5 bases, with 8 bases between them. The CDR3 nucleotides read TGTGCCACCAGCAGAGATCCGGGGGACAATGAGCAGTTCTTC. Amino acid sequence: CATSRDPGDNEQFF.

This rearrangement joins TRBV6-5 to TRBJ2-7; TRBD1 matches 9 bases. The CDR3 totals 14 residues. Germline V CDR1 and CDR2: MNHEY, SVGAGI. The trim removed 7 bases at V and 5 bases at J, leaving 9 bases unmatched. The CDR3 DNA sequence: TGTGCCAGCATGAGGACAGGGGTATACGACGAGCAGTACTTC. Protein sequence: CASMRTGVYDEQYF.

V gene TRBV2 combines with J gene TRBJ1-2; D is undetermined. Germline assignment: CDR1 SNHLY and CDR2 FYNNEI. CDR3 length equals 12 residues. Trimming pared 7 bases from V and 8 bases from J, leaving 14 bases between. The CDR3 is CASTNRHGGYTF. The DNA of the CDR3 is TGTGCCAGCACGAATCGACATGGCGGCTACACCTTC.

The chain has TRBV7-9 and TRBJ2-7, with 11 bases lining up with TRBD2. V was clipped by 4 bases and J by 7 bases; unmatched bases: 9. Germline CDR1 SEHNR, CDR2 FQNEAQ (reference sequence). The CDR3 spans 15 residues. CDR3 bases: TGTGCCAGCAGCTCCACTAGCGGGAGACCGGGGGAGCAGTACTTC. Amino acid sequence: CASSSTSGRPGEQYF.

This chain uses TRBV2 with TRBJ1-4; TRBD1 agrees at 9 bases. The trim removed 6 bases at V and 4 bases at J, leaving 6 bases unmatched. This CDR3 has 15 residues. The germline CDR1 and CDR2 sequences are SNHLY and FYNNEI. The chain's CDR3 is CASRTGTGLNEKLFF. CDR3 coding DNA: TGTGCCAGCAGGACCGGGACAGGGCTTAATGAAAAACTGTTTTTT.

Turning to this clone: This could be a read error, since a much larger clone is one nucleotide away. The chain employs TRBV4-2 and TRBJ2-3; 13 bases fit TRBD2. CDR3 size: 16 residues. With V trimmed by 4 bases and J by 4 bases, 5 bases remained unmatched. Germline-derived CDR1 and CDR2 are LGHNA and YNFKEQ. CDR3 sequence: CASSPTSGGASDTQYF. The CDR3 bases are TGTGCCAGCAGCCCTACTAGCGGGGGGGCCTCAGATACGCAGTATTTT.

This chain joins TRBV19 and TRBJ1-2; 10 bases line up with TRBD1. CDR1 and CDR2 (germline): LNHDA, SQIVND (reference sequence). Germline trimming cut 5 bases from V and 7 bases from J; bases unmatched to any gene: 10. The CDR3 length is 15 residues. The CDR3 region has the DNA TGTGCCAGTAGTCCCCCGGGACAGGGGAGATCTGGCTACACCTTC. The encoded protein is CASSPPGQGRSGYTF.

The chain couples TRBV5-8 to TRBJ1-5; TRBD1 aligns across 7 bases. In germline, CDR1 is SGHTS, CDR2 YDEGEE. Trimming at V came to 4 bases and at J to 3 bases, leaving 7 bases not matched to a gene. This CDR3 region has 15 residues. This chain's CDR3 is CASSNLGGTNQPQHF. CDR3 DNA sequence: TGTGCCAGCAGCAACCTAGGGGGCACCAATCAGCCCCAGCATTTT.

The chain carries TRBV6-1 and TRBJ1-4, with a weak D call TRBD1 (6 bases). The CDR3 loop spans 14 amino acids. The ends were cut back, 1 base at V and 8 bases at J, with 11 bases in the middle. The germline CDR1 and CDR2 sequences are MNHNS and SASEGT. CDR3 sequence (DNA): TGTGCCAGCAGTGAAGTCAGGGGTGAAGAAAAACTGTTTTTT. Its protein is CASSEVRGEEKLFF.

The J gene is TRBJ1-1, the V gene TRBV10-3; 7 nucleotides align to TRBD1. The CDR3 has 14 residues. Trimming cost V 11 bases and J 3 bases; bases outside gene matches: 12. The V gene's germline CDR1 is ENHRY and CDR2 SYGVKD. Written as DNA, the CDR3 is TGTGCCGTATTGCGAGGGGGCACGGACACTGAAGCTTTCTTT. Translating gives CAVLRGGTDTEAFF.

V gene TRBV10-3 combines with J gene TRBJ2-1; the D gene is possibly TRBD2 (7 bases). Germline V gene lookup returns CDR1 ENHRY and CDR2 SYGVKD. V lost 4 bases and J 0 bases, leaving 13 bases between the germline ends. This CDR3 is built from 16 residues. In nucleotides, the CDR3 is TGTGCCATCAGTGGTGCGGGGGCCAGCTCCTACAATGAGCAGTTCTTC. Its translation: CAISGAGASSYNEQFF.

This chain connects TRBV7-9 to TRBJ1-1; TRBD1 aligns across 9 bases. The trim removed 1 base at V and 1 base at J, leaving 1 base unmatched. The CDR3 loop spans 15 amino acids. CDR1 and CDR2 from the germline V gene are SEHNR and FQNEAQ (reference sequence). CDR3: CASSLGTGANTEAFF. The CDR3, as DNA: TGTGCCAGCAGCTTAGGGACAGGGGCGAACACTGAAGCTTTCTTT.